The present TCR beta chain was sequenced within a study of vaccination and CD4 T cells after COVID-19. Background on the study: The authors sampled three convalescent patients on day 14 and on days 161 to 241 post-vaccination. The authors exposed cells to overlapping spike peptides derived from SARS-CoV-2, HCoV-NL63, HCoV-OC43 and HCoV-229E. Findings and caveats of the study: Spike mono-reactivity marked 304 of 307 vaccine-specific clones in convalescent patients.

Trimming left V 8 bases short and J 4 bases short, with 15 bases between. This CDR3 spans 15 amino acids. Germline V gene data show CDR1 as MNHEY and CDR2 as SMNVEV (reference sequence). Stated time point: late sampling 161 to 241 days after vaccination in a few convalescent patients. Treatment meaning: approximately nine-day PBMC culture with coronavirus spike peptide pools or control peptides (ViraFEST assay). Peptide pool stimulation in ViraFEST expanded antigen-specific T cells, whose TCRs were then sequenced. This clonotype has only a few counts. Its target is not known. Cultured CD4+ T cell DNA was sequenced using the Oncomine TCR Beta short-read assay. TCRdb passed the PCR reads through MiXCR, listing each CDR3 protein once. The sample holds around 30,000 distinct CDR3 sequences, over 30% seen once.

The sample here was CD4+ T cells from blood, cultured in vitro, taken about 7 months after SARS-CoV-2 vaccination. This sequence joins TRBV27 and TRBJ1-6; D is ambiguous. The receptor was derived from a human donor who had recovered from COVID-19. Written as DNA, the CDR3 is TGTGCCAGCGCCTATAAACATCCGTATAATTCACCCCTCCACTTT. Its protein product is CASAYKHPYNSPLHF.